A single sample gave rise to the 27 T cell receptor beta chains below, sequenced in a study of T cell responses to AZD1222 COVID-19 vaccine. The table came from immunoSEQ multiplex PCR; TCRdb's copy has only in-frame clones and leaves some out. The sample lists about 140,000 clones, 80% to 95% occurring once. The sequencing used peripheral blood, collected 28 days after the second AZD1222 dose. The receptors stem from an adult who received the AZD1222 COVID-19 vaccine.

This rearrangement joins TRBV28 to TRBJ2-7, with 9 bases matching TRBD2. With 6 bases clipped from V and 4 bases from J, the junction kept 4 bases outside the gene matches. CDR3 size: 13 residues. Germline lookup yields CDR1 MDHEN and CDR2 SYDVKM. CDR3 loop: CASRPGLAYEQYF. As DNA, the CDR3 is TGTGCCAGCAGGCCGGGACTAGCATACGAGCAGTACTTC.

The chain combines TRBV29-1 with TRBJ2-1; 11 bases map to TRBD2. V trimming: 5 bases; J trimming: 8 bases; junction bases outside the gene matches: 14. The CDR3 covers 16 residues. Germline-derived CDR1 and CDR2 are SQVTM and ANQGSEA. The CDR3 bases are TGCAGCGTTTGGCTAGCGGGGGGTCCCAACAATTATGAGCAGTTCTTC. This encodes CSVWLAGGPNNYEQFF.

This clone was counted a single time. The rearrangement uses TRBV5-6 and TRBJ1-6; TRBD1 matches at 9 bases. The CDR3 extends over 16 amino acids. The J segment lost 10 bases and the V segment lost 1 base, leaving 9 bases of the junction unmatched. Germline V gene lookup returns CDR1 SGHDT and CDR2 YYEEEE. CDR3 in DNA: TGTGCCAGCAGCTTGCGTATCGGGACAGGGACGTCACCCCTCCACTTT. It is translated as CASSLRIGTGTSPLHF. Variable domain in full (rest from reference TRBV5-6 and TRBJ1-6): DAGVTQSPTHLIKTRGQQVTLRCSPKSGHDTVSWYQQALGQGPQFIFQYYEEEERQRGNFPDRFSGHQFPNYSSELNVNALLLGDSALYLCASSLRIGTGTSPLHFGNGTRLTVT.

In DNA form, the CDR3 reads TGTGCCAGCAGCTTGGCAGTAGACTCCTACAATGAGCAGTTCTTC. Its protein product is CASSLAVDSYNEQFF. The gene calls are TRBV11-2 and TRBJ2-1, with D hard to call. Trimming left V 3 bases short and J 0 bases short, with 9 bases between. Germline CDR1 and CDR2: SGHAT and FQNNGV. CDR3 size: 15 residues.

Note on this clone: Different DNA sequences within this sample yield the same CDR3. Written as DNA, the CDR3 is TGTGCCAGCAGTGACGGCTTGAACTATGGCTACACCTTC. Amino acids: CASSDGLNYGYTF. The V call is TRBV11-1, the J call TRBJ1-2; the D is unclear. V lost 6 bases to trimming and J lost 2 bases, with 10 bases between them. Germline values: CDR1 SGHAT, CDR2 FQDESV (reference sequence). The CDR3 is 13 residues long.

V and J are TRBV4-3 and TRBJ1-6; D gene ambiguous. There are 16 residues in the CDR3. CDR1 LGHNA and CDR2 YSLEER come from the germline V gene. Trimming stripped 0 bases from V and 8 bases from J, with 14 bases between. CDR3 nucleotides: TGCGCCAGCAGCCAAGAATCCGGGATAGGGCATTCACCCCTCCACTTT. Protein product: CASSQESGIGHSPLHF.

V and J are TRBV9 and TRBJ1-2; tentatively, D is TRBD1 (5 bases). The CDR3 runs to 14 residues. Germline V CDR1 and CDR2: SGDLS, YYNGEE. V was clipped by 0 bases and J by 2 bases, with 8 bases between them. The CDR3 nucleotides read TGTGCCAGCAGCGTAGACGGGGGGAACTATGGCTACACCTTC. Translated: CASSVDGGNYGYTF.

The genes are TRBV3-1 (or the pseudogene TRBV3-2) and TRBJ1-6, with D possibly TRBD1 on 6 matching bases. V was clipped by 2 bases and J by 6 bases, with 14 bases between them. Germline CDR1 LGHDT, CDR2 YNNKEL (reference sequence). The CDR3 extends over 16 amino acids. The CDR3 nucleotides are TGTGCCAGCAGCCAAATAAGGACAGCGAGTAATTCACCCCTCCACTTT. This gives the protein CASSQIRTASNSPLHF.

The chain combines TRBV5-5 with TRBJ1-1, with D perhaps TRBD1 (6 bases). Trimming pared 4 bases from V and 4 bases from J, leaving 17 bases between. Germline V lookup: CDR1 SGHKS, CDR2 YYEKEE (reference sequence). The CDR3 covers 15 residues. Written as DNA, the CDR3 is TGTGCCAGCAGCATACAGGGAACGAGGGGCACTGAAGCTTTCTTT. Amino acids: CASSIQGTRGTEAFF.

As concerns this clone: At one of its ends the junction is not consistent with the germline gene, which may arise from a read error. This chain links TRBV6-2 or TRBV6-3 with TRBJ2-4, with D hard to call. Per the germline V gene, CDR1 is MNHEY and CDR2 is SVGEGT. CDR3 length: 14 residues. The CDR3 region has the DNA TGTGCCAGCAGTTATTCCAACCAGCATGCTCTCTCTAACTTC. Encoded protein: CASSYSNQHALSNF.

The sample holds one count of this clone. The chain links TRBV27 to TRBJ1-6; D is perhaps TRBD1 (5 bases). Trimming removed 5 bases at V and 7 bases at J, with 12 bases between. This CDR3 is built from 14 residues. CDR1 and CDR2 from the germline V gene are MNHEY and SMNVEV (reference sequence). The CDR3 nucleotides are TGTGCCAGCAGTATCCGGGACGGGAATTCACCCCTCCACTTT. This sequence encodes CASSIRDGNSPLHF.

This sequence joins TRBV4-1 and TRBJ1-4; possibly TRBD1 for D (5 bases). Germline values: CDR1 MGHRA, CDR2 YSYEKL. This CDR3 comprises 15 residues. The V end was cut by 1 base, the J end by 6 bases, with 12 bases between. The DNA for the CDR3 is TGCGCCAGCAGCCAAGTGGAGGGAGGGGATGAAAAACTGTTTTTT. Its protein is CASSQVEGGDEKLFF.

This sequence joins TRBV18 and TRBJ2-3; 8 bases map to TRBD2. The CDR3 sequence is 17 residues long. Germline V gene data show CDR1 as KGHSH and CDR2 as LQKENI. The V gene end was trimmed by 6 bases and the J gene end by 1 base; junction bases not matched to a gene: 12. CDR3 protein: CASSRDGLAGGTDTQYF. The CDR3 nucleotides are TGTGCCAGCTCGCGAGATGGCCTAGCGGGCGGCACAGATACGCAGTATTTT. Full variable domain (remainder filled in from reference TRBV18 and TRBJ2-3): NAGVMQNPRHLVRRRGQEARLRCSPMKGHSHVYWYRQLPEEGLKFMVYLQKENIIDESGMPKERFSAEFPKEGPSILRIQQVVRGDSAAYFCASSRDGLAGGTDTQYFGPGTRLTVL.

This sequence joins TRBV7-9 and TRBJ2-1, with D unresolved. This CDR3 comprises 12 residues. Germline assignment: CDR1 SEHNR and CDR2 FQNEAQ (reference sequence). Trimming shortened V by 5 bases and J by 5 bases, and 7 bases separated the two germline ends. CDR3 in amino acids: CASSQVHNEQFF. The CDR3 DNA sequence: TGTGCCAGCAGCCAAGTACACAATGAGCAGTTCTTC.

This chain joins TRBV27 and TRBJ2-2, with TRBD2 identical over 8 bases. Germline assignment: CDR1 MNHEY and CDR2 SMNVEV (reference sequence). The length of the CDR3 is 15 residues. V lost 7 bases to trimming and J lost 3 bases; unmatched junction nucleotides: 7. This CDR3 is CASKATSEYTGELFF. The CDR3 region has the DNA TGTGCCAGCAAAGCGACTAGCGAATACACCGGGGAGCTGTTTTTT.

The chain couples TRBV10-3 to TRBJ2-1; 7 nucleotides match TRBD1. Germline-derived CDR1 and CDR2 are ENHRY and SYGVKD. The CDR3 sequence is 14 residues long. Trimming took 8 bases from V and 7 from J; bases not matched to a gene: 11. This chain's CDR3 is CAIAGQAGTNEQFF. The CDR3 bases are TGTGCCATCGCAGGACAGGCCGGCACAAATGAGCAGTTCTTC.

On this clone: The junction differs from germline at one of its ends, possibly a read error. V and J are TRBV7-7 and TRBJ1-1; D remains ambiguous. The CDR3 consists of 13 residues. The germline V gene encodes CDR1 SSHAT and CDR2 FNYEAQ (reference sequence). CDR3 coding DNA: TGTGCTAGCAGCTTAGGATCGTTGTGGGAAGCTTTCTTT. Protein product: CASSLGSLWEAFF.

The chain combines TRBV18 with TRBJ2-2; 8 bases are shared with TRBD2. The CDR3 is 15 residues long. Germline CDR1 KGHSH, CDR2 LQKENI. V shed 5 bases and J 3 bases; nucleotides not matched to a gene: 5. This chain's CDR3 is CASSRLATDTGELFF. DNA of the CDR3: TGTGCCAGCTCAAGACTAGCGACCGACACCGGGGAGCTGTTTTTT.

V usage is TRBV2 and J usage is TRBJ2-7; D may be TRBD1 or TRBD2 (7 bases each). With 11 bases removed from V and 6 bases from J, the gap between germline ends came to 14 bases. CDR1 is SNHLY, CDR2 FYNNEI, per germline. The CDR3 has 11 amino acids. The CDR3, as DNA: TGTGCCTCAGGGGGGGTCCCCGAGCAGTACTTC. Its translation: CASGGVPEQYF.

The chain recombines TRBV7-2 with TRBJ2-3; D is uncertain. This CDR3 contains 12 residues. V lost 3 bases to trimming and J lost 5 bases, with 6 bases between them. CDR1 SGHTA and CDR2 FQGNSA come from the germline V gene. The CDR3 protein is CASSLAQDTQYF. The CDR3 coding sequence is TGTGCCAGCAGCTTGGCTCAAGATACGCAGTATTTT.

With regard to this clone: A read error may produce the germline difference seen at one junction end. This sequence joins TRBV2 and TRBJ2-1; D unresolved. The CDR3 extends over 13 amino acids. Germline CDR1 SNHLY, CDR2 FYNNEI. The chain's CDR3 is CASSGVFRGVMVF. The CDR3, as DNA: TGTGCCAGCAGTGGAGTTTTTCGCGGCGTGATGGTCTTC.

The chain joins TRBV2 to TRBJ1-5; 7 positions agree with TRBD1. The CDR3 is 14 residues long. In germline, CDR1 is SNHLY, CDR2 FYNNEI. The J segment lost 6 bases and the V segment lost 6 bases, leaving 8 bases of the junction unmatched. CDR3 region: CASREGALAQPQHF. CDR3 DNA sequence: TGTGCCAGCAGGGAGGGGGCACTGGCTCAGCCCCAGCATTTT.

This chain links TRBV6-5 with TRBJ2-1; tentatively, D is TRBD2 (6 bases). The CDR3 has 14 residues. Trimming left V 6 bases short and J 5 bases short, with 14 bases between. Germline loops: CDR1 MNHEY, CDR2 SVGAGI. CDR3 sequence (DNA): TGTGCCAGCAGCAGGGACTTCACTGACAATGAGCAGTTCTTC. It specifies CASSRDFTDNEQFF.

J is TRBJ2-7 and V is TRBV5-5; 12 bases map to TRBD2. Germline CDR1 SGHKS, CDR2 YYEKEE (reference sequence). The length of the CDR3 is 16 residues. Germline trimming cut 6 bases from V and 2 bases from J; bases unmatched to any gene: 9. CDR3 DNA sequence: TGTGCCAGCACCCCGACTAGCGGGAGTGGAGCCTACGAGCAGTACTTC. Residues: CASTPTSGSGAYEQYF. Looking up the rest from reference TRBV5-5 and TRBJ2-7 gives the full variable domain: DAGVTQSPTHLIKTRGQQVTLRCSPISGHKSVSWYQQVLGQGPQFIFQYYEKEERGRGNFPDRFSARQFPNYSSELNVNALLLGDSALYLCASTPTSGSGAYEQYFGPGTRLTVT.

The V gene is TRBV7-9, the J gene TRBJ2-7; TRBD2 aligns across 8 bases. The V and J ends lost 5 bases and 5 bases, in that order; junction bases with no gene match: 5. CDR1 SEHNR and CDR2 FQNEAQ come from the germline V gene (reference sequence). The CDR3 contains 13 residues. CDR3 sequence (DNA): TGTGCCAGCAGCCCGGGGGGGGTCCACGAGCAGTACTTC. Protein sequence: CASSPGGVHEQYF.

The chain employs TRBV19 and TRBJ1-1; D ambiguous. This CDR3 region has 14 residues. V gave up 5 bases and J gave up 1 base, with 11 bases separating them. Germline CDR1 LNHDA, CDR2 SQIVND (reference sequence). The CDR3 DNA is TGTGCCAGTAGTGGAAGGACCGCGAACACTGAAGCTTTCTTT. Translation: CASSGRTANTEAFF.

This rearrangement joins TRBV6-2 or TRBV6-3 to TRBJ1-4, with D unresolved. The CDR3 runs to 14 residues. CDR1 and CDR2 (germline): MNHEY, SVGEGT. Trimming shortened V by 3 bases and J by 7 bases, and 12 bases separated the two germline ends. For the CDR3, the DNA is TGTGCCAGCAGTTATCGGGCGGACGGTGAAAAACTGTTTTTT. Its protein product is CASSYRADGEKLFF.